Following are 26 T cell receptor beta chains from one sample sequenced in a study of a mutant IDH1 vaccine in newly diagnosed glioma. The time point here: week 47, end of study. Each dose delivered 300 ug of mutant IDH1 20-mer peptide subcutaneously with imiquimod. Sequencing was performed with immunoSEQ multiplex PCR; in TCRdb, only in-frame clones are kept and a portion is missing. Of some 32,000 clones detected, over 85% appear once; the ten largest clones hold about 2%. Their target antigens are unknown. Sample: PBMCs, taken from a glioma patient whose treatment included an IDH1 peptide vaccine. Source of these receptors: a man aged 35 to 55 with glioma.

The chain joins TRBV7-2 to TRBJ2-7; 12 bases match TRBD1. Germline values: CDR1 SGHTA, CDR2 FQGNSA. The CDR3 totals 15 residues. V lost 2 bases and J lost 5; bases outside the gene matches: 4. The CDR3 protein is CASSLQGTGGHEQYF. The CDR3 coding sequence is TGTGCCAGCAGCTTACAGGGGACAGGGGGCCACGAGCAGTACTTC. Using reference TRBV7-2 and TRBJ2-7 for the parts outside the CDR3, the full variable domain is GAGVSQSPSNKVTEKGKDVELRCDPISGHTALYWYRQSLGQGLEFLIYFQGNSAPDKSGLPSDRFSAERTGGSVSTLTIQRTQQEDSAVYLCASSLQGTGGHEQYFGPGTRLTVT.

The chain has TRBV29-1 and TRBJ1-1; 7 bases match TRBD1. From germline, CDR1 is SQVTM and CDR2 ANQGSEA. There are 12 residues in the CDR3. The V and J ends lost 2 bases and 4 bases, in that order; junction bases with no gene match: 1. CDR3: CSVEPGGTEAFF. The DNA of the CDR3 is TGCAGCGTTGAACCAGGGGGCACTGAAGCTTTCTTT. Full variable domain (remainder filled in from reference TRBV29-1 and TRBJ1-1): SAVISQKPSRDICQRGTSLTIQCQVDSQVTMMFWYRQQPGQSLTLIATANQGSEATYESGFVIDKFPISRPNLTFSTLTVSNMSPEDSSIYLCSVEPGGTEAFFGQGTRLTVV.

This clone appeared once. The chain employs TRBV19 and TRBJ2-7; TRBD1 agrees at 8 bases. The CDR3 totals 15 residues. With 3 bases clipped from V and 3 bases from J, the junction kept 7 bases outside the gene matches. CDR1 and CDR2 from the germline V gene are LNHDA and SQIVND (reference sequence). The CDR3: CASSMTGEAYYEQYF. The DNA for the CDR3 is TGTGCCAGTAGTATGACAGGGGAGGCTTACTACGAGCAGTACTTC.

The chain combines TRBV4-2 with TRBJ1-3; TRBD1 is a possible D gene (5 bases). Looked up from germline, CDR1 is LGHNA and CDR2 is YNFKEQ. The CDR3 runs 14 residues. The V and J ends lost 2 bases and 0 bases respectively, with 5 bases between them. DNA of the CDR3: TGTGCCAGCAGCCAAAGGGGCTCTGGAAACACCATATATTTT. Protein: CASSQRGSGNTIYF.

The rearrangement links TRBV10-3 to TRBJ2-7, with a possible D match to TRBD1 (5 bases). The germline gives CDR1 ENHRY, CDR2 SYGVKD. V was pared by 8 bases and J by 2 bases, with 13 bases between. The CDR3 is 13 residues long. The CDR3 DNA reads TGTGCCATCCAGCAGGGTCCGACCTACGAGCAGTACTTC. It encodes CAIQQGPTYEQYF.

The CDR3, as DNA: TGTGCCACTCAAGATTTGGCGGGACAGGGTACCTACGAGCAGTACTTC. The encoded protein is CATQDLAGQGTYEQYF. This chain connects TRBV28 to TRBJ2-7; the match to TRBD1 covers 9 bases. The CDR3 is made up of 16 amino acids. The germline gives CDR1 MDHEN, CDR2 SYDVKM. Trimming took 10 bases from V and 2 from J; bases not matched to a gene: 15. The full variable domain, completed using reference TRBV28 and TRBJ2-7, is DVKVTQSSRYLVKRTGEKVFLECVQDMDHENMFWYRQDPGLGLRLIYFSYDVKMKEKGDIPEGYSVSREKKERFSLILESASTNQTSMYLCATQDLAGQGTYEQYFGPGTRLTVT.

The CDR3 loop is CASSSDPRGTQYF. The DNA for the CDR3 is TGTGCCAGCAGCTCGGACCCCCGAGGGACCCAGTACTTC. J is TRBJ2-5 and V is TRBV4-2, with D hard to call. The ends were cut back, 5 bases at V and 7 bases at J, with 14 bases in the middle. In germline, CDR1 is LGHNA, CDR2 YNFKEQ. The CDR3 is 13 amino acids.

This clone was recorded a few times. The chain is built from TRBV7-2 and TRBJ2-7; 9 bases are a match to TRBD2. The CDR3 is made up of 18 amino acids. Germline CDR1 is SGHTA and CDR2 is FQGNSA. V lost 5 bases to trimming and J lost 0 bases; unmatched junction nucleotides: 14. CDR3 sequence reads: CASSVGSGGTTSSYEQYV. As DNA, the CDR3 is TGTGCCAGCAGCGTAGGGAGCGGGGGGACGACGAGCTCCTACGAGCAGTACGTC.

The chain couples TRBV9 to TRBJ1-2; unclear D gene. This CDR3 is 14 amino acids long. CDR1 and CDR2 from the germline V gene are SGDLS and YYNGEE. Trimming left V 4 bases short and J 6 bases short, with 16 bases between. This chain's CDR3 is CASSTRATSNGYTF. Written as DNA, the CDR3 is TGTGCCAGCAGCACACGGGCGACCAGTAATGGCTACACCTTC.

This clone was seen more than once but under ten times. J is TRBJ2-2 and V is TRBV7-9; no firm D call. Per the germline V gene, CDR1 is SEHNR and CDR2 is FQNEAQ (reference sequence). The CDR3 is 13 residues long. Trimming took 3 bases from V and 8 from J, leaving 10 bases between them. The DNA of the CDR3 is TGTGCCAGCAGCTTCTCGGGTTTGGGGGAGCTGTTTTTT. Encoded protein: CASSFSGLGELFF.

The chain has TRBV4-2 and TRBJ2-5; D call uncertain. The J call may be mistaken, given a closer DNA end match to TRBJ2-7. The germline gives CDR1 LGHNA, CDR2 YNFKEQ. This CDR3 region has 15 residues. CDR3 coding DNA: TGTGCCAGCAGCCAAGGTTCGGACGGGTCCTACGAGCAGTACTTC. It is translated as CASSQGSDGSYEQYF.

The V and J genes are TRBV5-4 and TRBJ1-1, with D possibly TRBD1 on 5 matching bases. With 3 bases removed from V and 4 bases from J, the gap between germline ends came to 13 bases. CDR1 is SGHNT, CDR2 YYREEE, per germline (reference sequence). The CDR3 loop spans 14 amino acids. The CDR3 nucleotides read TGTGCCAGCAGCTCACCCCGGGGGACCACTGAAGCTTTCTTT. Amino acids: CASSSPRGTTEAFF.

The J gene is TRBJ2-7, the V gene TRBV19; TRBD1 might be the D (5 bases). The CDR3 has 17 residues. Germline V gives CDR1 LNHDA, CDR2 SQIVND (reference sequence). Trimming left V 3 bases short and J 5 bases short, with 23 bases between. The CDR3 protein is CASSIQVGAVRANEQYF. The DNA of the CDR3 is TGTGCCAGTAGTATCCAAGTAGGGGCAGTCCGGGCCAACGAGCAGTACTTC.

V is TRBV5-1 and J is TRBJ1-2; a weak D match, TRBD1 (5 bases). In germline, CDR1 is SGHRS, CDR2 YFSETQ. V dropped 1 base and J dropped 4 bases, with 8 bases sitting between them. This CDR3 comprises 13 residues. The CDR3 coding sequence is TGCGCCAGCAGCTTGCAGGGAACCTATGGCTACACCTTC. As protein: CASSLQGTYGYTF.

The CDR3 DNA sequence: TGCGCCAGCCAGGGTGTGGGGGTGAACACTGAAGCTTTCTTT. This translates into CASQGVGVNTEAFF. The V call is TRBV10-1, the J call TRBJ1-1; D might be TRBD1 (5 bases). Germline loops: CDR1 WNHNN, CDR2 SYGVQD (reference sequence). The germline V and J ends were trimmed by 8 bases and 0 bases, with 13 bases remaining between them. This CDR3 has 14 residues.

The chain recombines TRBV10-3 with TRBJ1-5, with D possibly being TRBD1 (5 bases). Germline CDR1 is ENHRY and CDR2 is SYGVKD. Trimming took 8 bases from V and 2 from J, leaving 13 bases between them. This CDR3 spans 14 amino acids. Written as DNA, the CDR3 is TGTGCCATCGGGACCGACCCACGCAATCAGCCCCAGCATTTT. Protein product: CAIGTDPRNQPQHF.

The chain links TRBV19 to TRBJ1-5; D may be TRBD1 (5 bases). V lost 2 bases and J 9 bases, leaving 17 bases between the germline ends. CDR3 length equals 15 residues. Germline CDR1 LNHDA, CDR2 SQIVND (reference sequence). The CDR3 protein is CASSIRDGRPRPQHF. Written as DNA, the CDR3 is TGTGCCAGTAGTATAAGGGACGGGCGACCGCGGCCCCAGCATTTT.

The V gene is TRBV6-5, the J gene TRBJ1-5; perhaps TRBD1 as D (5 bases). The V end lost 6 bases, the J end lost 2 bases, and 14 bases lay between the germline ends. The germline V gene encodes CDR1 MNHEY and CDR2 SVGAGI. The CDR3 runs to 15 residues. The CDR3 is CASRPGGGGNQPQHF. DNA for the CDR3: TGTGCCAGCAGACCGGGTGGGGGGGGCAATCAGCCCCAGCATTTT.

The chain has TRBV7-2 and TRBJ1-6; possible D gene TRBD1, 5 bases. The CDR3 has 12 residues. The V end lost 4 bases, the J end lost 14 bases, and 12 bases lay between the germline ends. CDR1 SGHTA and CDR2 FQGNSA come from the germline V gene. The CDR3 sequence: CASSSDGGTLHF. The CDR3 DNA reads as TGTGCCAGCAGCTCAGACGGGGGAACCCTCCACTTT.

Here the CDR3 DNA reads TGTGCCAGTAGTATCCAGAGCGATCGGTATGGCTACACCTTC. Its translation: CASSIQSDRYGYTF. The chain recombines TRBV19 with TRBJ1-2; D gene unclear. There are 14 residues in the CDR3. Germline-derived CDR1 and CDR2 are LNHDA and SQIVND (reference sequence). V shed 3 bases and J shed 5 bases, with 13 bases lying between them.

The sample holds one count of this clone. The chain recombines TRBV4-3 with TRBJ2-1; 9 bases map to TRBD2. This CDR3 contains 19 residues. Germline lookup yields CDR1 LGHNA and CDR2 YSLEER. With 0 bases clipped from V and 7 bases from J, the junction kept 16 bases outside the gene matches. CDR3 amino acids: CASSQDNPSASGMWNEQFF. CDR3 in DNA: TGCGCCAGCAGCCAAGATAATCCGTCGGCTAGCGGGATGTGGAATGAGCAGTTCTTC.

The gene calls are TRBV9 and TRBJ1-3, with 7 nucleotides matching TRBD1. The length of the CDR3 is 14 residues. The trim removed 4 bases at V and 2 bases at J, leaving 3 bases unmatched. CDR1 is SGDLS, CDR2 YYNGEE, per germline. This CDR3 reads CASSLGQPGNTIYF. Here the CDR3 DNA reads TGTGCCAGCAGCTTGGGACAGCCTGGAAACACCATATATTTT.

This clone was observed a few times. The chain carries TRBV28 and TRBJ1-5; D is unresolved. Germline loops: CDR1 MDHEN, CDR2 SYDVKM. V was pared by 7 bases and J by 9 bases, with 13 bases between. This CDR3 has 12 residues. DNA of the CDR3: TGTGCCAGCACCCCGCTTCGAGGGCCCCAGCATTTT. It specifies CASTPLRGPQHF.

The CDR3 loop is CASRLEASGHNEQFF. The CDR3 region has the DNA TGCGCCAGCAGACTCGAGGCTAGCGGACACAATGAGCAGTTCTTC. The gene calls are TRBV5-1 and TRBJ2-1; 7 bases match TRBD2. CDR1 is SGHRS, CDR2 YFSETQ, per germline. With V trimmed by 5 bases and J by 5 bases, 10 bases remained unmatched. The CDR3 is made up of 15 amino acids. Complete variable domain (other parts from reference TRBV5-1 and TRBJ2-1): KAGVTQTPRYLIKTRGQQVTLSCSPISGHRSVSWYQQTPGQGLQFLFEYFSETQRNKGNFPGRFSGRQFSNSRSEMNVSTLELGDSALYLCASRLEASGHNEQFFGPGTRLTVL.

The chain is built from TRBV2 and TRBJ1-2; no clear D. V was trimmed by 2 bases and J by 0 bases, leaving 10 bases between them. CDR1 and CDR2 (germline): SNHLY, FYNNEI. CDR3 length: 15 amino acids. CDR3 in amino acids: CASSESAKANYGYTF. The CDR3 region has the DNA TGTGCCAGCAGTGAATCAGCGAAAGCTAACTATGGCTACACCTTC.

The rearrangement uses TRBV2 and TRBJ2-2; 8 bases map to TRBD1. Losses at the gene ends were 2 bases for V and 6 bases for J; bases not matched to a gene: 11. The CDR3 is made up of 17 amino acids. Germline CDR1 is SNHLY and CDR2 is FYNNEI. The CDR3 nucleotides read TGTGCCAGCAGTGAAAGTTTCGGCAGGGGGCTGGCCGGGGAGCTGTTTTTT. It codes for CASSESFGRGLAGELFF.